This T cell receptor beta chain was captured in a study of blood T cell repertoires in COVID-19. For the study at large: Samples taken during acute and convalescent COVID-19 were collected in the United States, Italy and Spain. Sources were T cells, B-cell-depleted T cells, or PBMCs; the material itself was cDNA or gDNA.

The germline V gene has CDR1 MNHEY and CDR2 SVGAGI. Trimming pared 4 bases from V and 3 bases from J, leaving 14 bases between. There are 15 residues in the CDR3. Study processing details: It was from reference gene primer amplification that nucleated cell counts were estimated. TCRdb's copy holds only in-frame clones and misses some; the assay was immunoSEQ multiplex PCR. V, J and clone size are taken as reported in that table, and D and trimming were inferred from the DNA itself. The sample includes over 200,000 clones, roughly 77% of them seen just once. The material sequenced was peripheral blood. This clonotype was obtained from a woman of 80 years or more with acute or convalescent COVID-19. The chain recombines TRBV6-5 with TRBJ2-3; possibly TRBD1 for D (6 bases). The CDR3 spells CASSLNRATTDTQYF. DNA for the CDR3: TGTGCCAGCAGTTTAAACAGGGCGACGACAGATACGCAGTATTTT.